Presented here are 26 T cell receptor beta chains from one specimen sequenced in a study of shared clonotypes between healthy human individuals. Sequenced by immunoSEQ multiplex PCR; TCRdb stores in-frame clones only, minus some. The sample lists approximately 2.5 million clones, around 90% occurring once. The sequenced sample was naive CD4+ T cells sorted from blood. Subset described: CD45RA+ positively selected. The receptors originated from a young man in good health.

The chain employs TRBV6-1 and TRBJ1-3; TRBD1 might be the D (6 bases). Germline V gene sequence: CDR1 MNHNS, CDR2 SASEGT. The CDR3 runs to 15 residues. With 5 bases removed from V and 4 bases from J, the gap between germline ends came to 15 bases. CDR3 amino acids: CASSNGGAGGNTIYF. Written as DNA, the CDR3 is TGTGCCAGCAGTAACGGGGGGGCAGGAGGAAACACCATATATTTT.

Remarks on this clone: The sample carries other DNA sequences with the same CDR3. J is TRBJ1-5 and V is TRBV6-6; D uncertain. The CDR3 covers 13 residues. The germline V and J ends were trimmed by 6 bases and 0 bases, with 6 bases remaining between them. Germline lookup yields CDR1 MNHNY and CDR2 SVGAGI (reference sequence). CDR3 amino acids: CASSRSSNQPQHF. CDR3 sequence (DNA): TGTGCCAGCAGCCGGTCTAGCAATCAGCCCCAGCATTTT.

This clone was observed a handful of times. The rearrangement uses TRBV19 and TRBJ1-2; 8 bases match TRBD1. CDR3 length: 16 residues. Per germline, CDR1 LNHDA and CDR2 SQIVND (reference sequence). V lost 5 bases and J lost 8; bases outside the gene matches: 16. The CDR3 DNA is TGTGCCAGTAGTCCCCTTAGACCGACAGGGGTGGACGGCTACACCTTC. The encoded protein is CASSPLRPTGVDGYTF. Supplemented by reference TRBV19 and TRBJ1-2, the full variable domain reads DGGITQSPKYLFRKEGQNVTLSCEQNLNHDAMYWYRQDPGQGLRLIYYSQIVNDFQKGDIAEGYSVSREKKESFPLTVTSAQKNPTAFYLCASSPLRPTGVDGYTFGSGTRLTVV.

The V call is TRBV2, the J call TRBJ2-1; 13 positions agree with TRBD2. Germline V CDR1 and CDR2: SNHLY, FYNNEI. Germline trimming cut 7 bases from V and 4 bases from J; bases unmatched to any gene: 10. This CDR3 is built from 17 residues. CDR3 amino acids: CASKQRTSGGPYNEQFF. CDR3 DNA sequence: TGTGCCAGCAAGCAGAGGACTAGCGGGGGACCATACAATGAGCAGTTCTTC.

The chain joins TRBV2 to TRBJ2-7, with unresolved D. Germline V gives CDR1 SNHLY, CDR2 FYNNEI. The CDR3 runs 13 residues. V shed 0 bases and J shed 7 bases, with 10 bases lying between them. CDR3 DNA sequence: TGTGCCAGCAGTGAAGCGATGATTAGTGAGCAGTACTTC. The encoded protein is CASSEAMISEQYF.

The genes are TRBV27 and TRBJ2-2; 7 nucleotides align to TRBD2. Germline V CDR1 and CDR2: MNHEY, SMNVEV (reference sequence). V shed 8 bases and J 0 bases; nucleotides not matched to a gene: 6. The CDR3 is 15 residues long. CDR3 in amino acids: CASYKRGPNTGELFF. CDR3 sequence (DNA): TGTGCCAGCTACAAGCGGGGTCCGAACACCGGGGAGCTGTTTTTT.

This sequence joins TRBV5-4 and TRBJ2-2; no definite D call. Germline V gene lookup returns CDR1 SGHNT and CDR2 YYREEE (reference sequence). The CDR3 is 15 amino acids. V lost 4 bases to trimming and J lost 2 bases, with 12 bases between them. The CDR3 region is CASSRSGDNTGELFF. CDR3 coding DNA: TGTGCCAGCAGCCGATCCGGAGATAACACCGGGGAGCTGTTTTTT.

The rearrangement joins TRBV7-2 to TRBJ2-5; TRBD2 agrees at 9 bases. Germline V CDR1 and CDR2: SGHTA, FQGNSA. This CDR3 comprises 14 residues. Trimming cost V 5 bases and J 5 bases; bases outside gene matches: 6. For the CDR3, the DNA is TGTGCCAGCAGCGGCACTAGCGGGTCGGAGACCCAGTACTTC. Protein: CASSGTSGSETQYF.

In regard to this clone: Other DNA sequences from this sample encode an identical CDR3 as well. V usage is TRBV6-1 and J usage is TRBJ1-1; D is ambiguous. The CDR3 loop spans 13 amino acids. Germline loops: CDR1 MNHNS, CDR2 SASEGT. V was pared by 1 base and J by 0 bases, with 3 bases between. CDR3 sequence (DNA): TGTGCCAGCAGTGAAGTCCTGAACACTGAAGCTTTCTTT. Its protein is CASSEVLNTEAFF.

The gene calls are TRBV30 and TRBJ2-5; 7 bases are shared with TRBD2. Germline V gene data show CDR1 as GTSNPN and CDR2 as SVGIG (reference sequence). This CDR3 is 14 amino acids long. The junction had 5 bases not matched to a gene; V was cut back by 3 bases and J by 1 base. The CDR3 coding sequence is TGTGCCTGGAGGCCGACTAGCAGCCAAGAGACCCAGTACTTC. It specifies CAWRPTSSQETQYF.

The chain joins TRBV7-2 to TRBJ1-2, with TRBD1 identical over 7 bases. The CDR3 consists of 15 residues. The ends lost 5 bases at V and 4 bases at J; junction bases unmatched: 10. Germline assignment: CDR1 SGHTA and CDR2 FQGNSA. CDR3 residues: CASSPRTGVPYGYTF. As DNA, the CDR3 is TGTGCCAGCAGCCCAAGGACAGGAGTACCCTATGGCTACACCTTC.

J is TRBJ2-1 and V is TRBV6-5, with D perhaps TRBD2 (5 bases). Trimming removed 6 bases from V and 0 bases from J, with 9 bases in between. This CDR3 comprises 14 residues. CDR1 and CDR2 from the germline V gene are MNHEY and SVGAGI. CDR3 residues: CASRRAGSYNEQFF. The CDR3 nucleotides read TGTGCCAGCAGGCGGGCTGGCTCCTACAATGAGCAGTTCTTC.

The V call is TRBV9, the J call TRBJ2-3; D gene ambiguous. V gave up 3 bases and J gave up 8 bases, with 16 bases separating them. The CDR3 consists of 14 residues. The germline V gene has CDR1 SGDLS and CDR2 YYNGEE. CDR3 in amino acids: CASSALTLSGTQYF. The CDR3, as DNA: TGTGCCAGCAGCGCGCTGACCCTATCCGGTACGCAGTATTTT.

On this clone itself: This specimen includes other DNA sequences encoding the same CDR3. The chain employs TRBV5-6 and TRBJ2-3, with 10 bases aligning to TRBD2. Looked up from germline, CDR1 is SGHDT and CDR2 is YYEEEE. This CDR3 spans 15 amino acids. V was clipped by 0 bases and J by 3 bases; unmatched bases: 1. The CDR3: CASSLELAGTDTQYF. The CDR3 DNA follows: TGTGCCAGCAGCTTGGAACTAGCGGGAACAGATACGCAGTATTTT.

The chain is built from TRBV7-2 and TRBJ1-1; D may be TRBD1 (5 bases). Per germline, CDR1 SGHTA and CDR2 FQGNSA. The length of the CDR3 is 15 residues. V lost 5 bases, J lost 1 base, and 14 bases lay in between. The CDR3: CASSQDRGGNTEAFF. The CDR3 DNA reads TGTGCCAGCAGCCAGGACCGGGGGGGGAACACTGAAGCTTTCTTT.

The J gene is TRBJ1-2, the V gene TRBV19, with D uncertain. CDR3 length equals 15 residues. V gave up 5 bases and J gave up 0 bases, with 13 bases separating them. Germline V gene lookup returns CDR1 LNHDA and CDR2 SQIVND (reference sequence). CDR3 sequence: CASSPRRPPNYGYTF. CDR3 coding DNA: TGTGCCAGTAGTCCACGGAGGCCCCCTAACTATGGCTACACCTTC.

This chain connects TRBV11-2 to TRBJ2-1, with D perhaps matching TRBD1 (6 bases). V was trimmed by 1 base and J by 3 bases, leaving 13 bases between them. Per the germline V gene, CDR1 is SGHAT and CDR2 is FQNNGV. The CDR3 is made up of 16 amino acids. The DNA of the CDR3 is TGTGCCAGCAGCTTAGCCCCCCAGGGGAACTACAATGAGCAGTTCTTC. It yields the protein CASSLAPQGNYNEQFF.

This clone was seen only once. This sequence joins TRBV27 and TRBJ2-1; D uncertain. CDR1 and CDR2 (germline): MNHEY, SMNVEV (reference sequence). CDR3 size: 15 residues. V gave up 5 bases and J gave up 0 bases, with 11 bases separating them. DNA for the CDR3: TGTGCCAGCAGTCTGCAAGGTGGCTCCTACAATGAGCAGTTCTTC. This gives the protein CASSLQGGSYNEQFF.

The chain has TRBV18 and TRBJ1-1, with D perhaps TRBD1 (5 bases). V lost 3 bases and J lost 3, with 17 bases in between. The CDR3 runs to 16 residues. Germline CDR1 and CDR2: KGHSH and LQKENI. CDR3 nucleotides: TGTGCCAGCTCACCGCCCAACAAGGGGACGGACACTGAAGCTTTCTTT. Protein sequence: CASSPPNKGTDTEAFF.

The chain employs TRBV5-6 and TRBJ1-1; 7 bases are a match to TRBD1. The CDR3 is 14 amino acids. Germline-derived CDR1 and CDR2 are SGHDT and YYEEEE. The V gene end was trimmed by 2 bases and the J gene end by 8 bases; junction bases not matched to a gene: 9. CDR3 residues: CASSFSTWDREAFF. CDR3 bases: TGTGCCAGCAGCTTTTCAACCTGGGACAGAGAAGCTTTCTTT.

This clone was found once. Other DNA sequences in this sample translate to the same CDR3. The CDR3 nucleotides are TGTGCCAGCTCACCGGACAGCCAAGAGACCCAGTACTTC. Its protein is CASSPDSQETQYF. The chain is built from TRBV18 and TRBJ2-5; D might be TRBD1 (6 bases). V dropped 3 bases and J dropped 1 base, with 6 bases sitting between them. The CDR3 spans 13 residues. Germline assignment: CDR1 KGHSH and CDR2 LQKENI.

The rearrangement uses TRBV6-1 and TRBJ2-3, with D possibly being TRBD1 (6 bases). Trimming pared 3 bases from V and 0 bases from J, leaving 10 bases between. CDR3 size: 15 residues. The germline CDR1 and CDR2 sequences are MNHNS and SASEGT. CDR3 DNA: TGTGCCAGCAGTGAGACAGGTCTTAGCACAGATACGCAGTATTTT. The encoded protein is CASSETGLSTDTQYF.

The V and J genes are TRBV18 and TRBJ1-2, with TRBD1 matching 7 bases. The germline V gene encodes CDR1 KGHSH and CDR2 LQKENI. This CDR3 has 14 amino acids. Unmatched junction bases numbered 9, after V lost 3 bases and J lost 8 bases. This CDR3 is CASSPTGKSWGYTF. DNA for the CDR3: TGTGCCAGCTCACCGACAGGGAAATCGTGGGGCTACACCTTC.

The chain joins TRBV4-3 to TRBJ1-1, with D unclear. The CDR3 extends over 14 amino acids. From germline, CDR1 is LGHNA and CDR2 YSLEER. V gave up 6 bases and J gave up 1 base, with 12 bases separating them. The CDR3 here is CASSHEPKNTEAFF. The CDR3 DNA sequence: TGCGCCAGCAGTCACGAACCTAAGAACACTGAAGCTTTCTTT.

The chain combines TRBV30 with TRBJ2-3; D not certain. The V gene's germline CDR1 is GTSNPN and CDR2 SVGIG (reference sequence). This CDR3 has 11 amino acids. The V and J ends lost 7 bases and 11 bases respectively, with 16 bases between them. Here the CDR3 reads CASSLGRMQYF. CDR3 bases: TGTGCCTCCTCACTTGGGCGGATGCAGTATTTT.

V gene TRBV5-6 combines with J gene TRBJ1-1; D is ambiguous. The germline V gene has CDR1 SGHDT and CDR2 YYEEEE. Trimming cost V 4 bases and J 1 base, with 20 bases left between them. This CDR3 spans 17 amino acids. The CDR3 region is CASSARGRKLGNTEAFF. In DNA form, the CDR3 reads TGTGCCAGCAGCGCCAGAGGGAGAAAACTAGGGAACACTGAAGCTTTCTTT.